This TCR beta chain was profiled in a study of T cell repertoires in cytomegalovirus infection. As to this clonotype: Its target is unknown.

Trimming removed 5 bases from V and 4 bases from J; junction bases left unmatched: 4. Germline loops: CDR1 SGHVS, CDR2 FQNEAQ. The CDR3 spans 13 residues. MiXCR, applied by TCRdb to the reads, yields one record per CDR3 protein. This sample has 380,000 or so distinct CDR3 sequences, with nearly 35% found just once. Here the sequenced sample was cultured PBMCs, taken from culture after CMV antigen stimulation. The receptor was isolated from a human donor in good health (CMV status not recorded). Some clones in this sample may be carry-over from other donors' samples. The rearrangement joins TRBV7-8 to TRBJ2-5; 7 bases are a match to TRBD2. CDR3 sequence reads: CASSTSVRETQYF. The CDR3 DNA reads as TGTGCCAGCAGCACTAGCGTTAGAGAGACCCAGTACTTC.